The sample holds one count of the clone carrying this T cell receptor beta chain. Its target is unknown. PCR involved 60 Vbeta and 13 Jbeta primers. Sequenced by immunoSEQ multiplex PCR; TCRdb stores in-frame clones only, minus some. The repertoire consists of some 140,000 clones, with about four fifths occurring once and the leading ten covering over 4%. Looked up from germline, CDR1 is MNHNY and CDR2 is SVGAGI (reference sequence). The CDR3 contains 14 residues. V was pared by 4 bases and J by 8 bases, with 6 bases of the junction left unmatched. These data originate in a study of cytomegalovirus exposure and HLA in healthy donors. Findings of the study overall: Later analysis identified a missense DCLRE1C variant that was linked to TCR beta V- and J-gene trimming. Donors belonging to an Asian-associated ancestry cluster reportedly showed fewer N-insertions in productive TCRs than the approximately 670-donor mean, according to what a later analysis found.

The genes are TRBV6-6 and TRBJ2-1; 9 positions match TRBD2. The sequence was collected from a man aged 30 to 39 in good health. Material for sequencing was PBMCs. In nucleotides, the CDR3 is TGTGCCAGCAGTTCTAGCGGGACTGCCGATGAGCAGTTCTTC. As protein: CASSSSGTADEQFF.